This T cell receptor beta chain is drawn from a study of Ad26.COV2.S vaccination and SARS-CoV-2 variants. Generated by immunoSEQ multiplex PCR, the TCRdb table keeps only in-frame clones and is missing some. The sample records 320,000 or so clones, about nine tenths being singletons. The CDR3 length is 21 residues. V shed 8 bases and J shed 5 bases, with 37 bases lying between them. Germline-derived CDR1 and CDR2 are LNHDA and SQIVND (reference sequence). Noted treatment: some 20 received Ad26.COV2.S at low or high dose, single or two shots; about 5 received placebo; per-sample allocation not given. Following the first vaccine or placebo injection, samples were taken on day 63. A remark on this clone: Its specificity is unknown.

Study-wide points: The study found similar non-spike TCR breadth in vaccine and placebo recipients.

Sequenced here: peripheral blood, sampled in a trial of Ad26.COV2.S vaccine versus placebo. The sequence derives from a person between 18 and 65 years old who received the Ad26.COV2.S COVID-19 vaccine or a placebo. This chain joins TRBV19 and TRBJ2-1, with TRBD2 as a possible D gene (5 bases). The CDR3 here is CASSAHLYPGARRRINNEQFF. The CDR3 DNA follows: TGTGCCAGTTCCGCTCATCTCTACCCCGGTGCTAGGAGGAGAATTAACAATGAGCAGTTCTTC.